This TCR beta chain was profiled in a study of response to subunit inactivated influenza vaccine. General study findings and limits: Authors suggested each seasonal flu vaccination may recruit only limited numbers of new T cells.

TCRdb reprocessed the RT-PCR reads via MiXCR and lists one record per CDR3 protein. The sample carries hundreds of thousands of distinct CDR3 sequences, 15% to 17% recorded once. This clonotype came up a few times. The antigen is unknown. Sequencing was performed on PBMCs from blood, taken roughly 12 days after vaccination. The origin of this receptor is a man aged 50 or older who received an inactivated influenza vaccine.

The chain's CDR3 is CASSFSIAINTDTQYF. The CDR3 nucleotides read TGTGCCAGCAGCTTTAGTATTGCTATCAACACAGATACGCAGTATTTT. The V gene is TRBV7-2, the J gene TRBJ2-3; no clear D. Trimming took off 3 bases at V and 2 bases at J, with 15 bases between the two ends. The CDR3 is made up of 16 amino acids. CDR1 and CDR2 (germline): SGHTA, FQGNSA.